These 3 T cell receptor beta chains share one sample of origin, sequenced in a study of T cell repertoires in cytomegalovirus infection. TCRdb called the reads again in MiXCR, with one record for every CDR3 protein. The sample contains about 310,000 distinct CDR3 sequences, more than 20% of which appear only once. Antigen specificity for these receptors is unknown. Specimen: cultured PBMCs, collected from culture after CMV antigen stimulation. The receptor set was obtained from a human donor in good health (CMV status not recorded). Some clones in this sample may be carry-over from other donors' samples.

This clonotype occurred a few times. The chain combines TRBV7-3 with TRBJ2-3, with D unclear. The CDR3 extends over 15 amino acids. Germline CDR1 is SGHTA and CDR2 is FQGTGA. Trimming pared 1 base from V and 0 bases from J, leaving 8 bases between. The CDR3 nucleotides read TGTGCCAGCAGCTTAAACTCACTGAGCACAGATACGCAGTATTTT. It codes for CASSLNSLSTDTQYF.

V is TRBV6-6 and J is TRBJ2-5; 10 positions agree with TRBD1. The germline V gene encodes CDR1 MNHNY and CDR2 SVGAGI (reference sequence). This CDR3 region has 15 residues. The J segment lost 5 bases and the V segment lost 2 bases, leaving 5 bases of the junction unmatched. In DNA, the CDR3 is TGTGCCAGCAGTTACCCCGGGACAGGGGCCGAGACCCAGTACTTC. It yields the protein CASSYPGTGAETQYF.

The gene calls are TRBV19 and TRBJ2-7; D uncertain. The CDR3 is 11 residues long. Germline values: CDR1 LNHDA, CDR2 SQIVND (reference sequence). V lost 10 bases to trimming and J lost 3 bases, with 10 bases between them. The CDR3 spells CATRTIYEQYF. CDR3 nucleotide sequence: TGTGCCACCAGGACGATCTACGAGCAGTACTTC. Full variable domain (outside the CDR3, taken from reference TRBV19 and TRBJ2-7): DGGITQSPKYLFRKEGQNVTLSCEQNLNHDAMYWYRQDPGQGLRLIYYSQIVNDFQKGDIAEGYSVSREKKESFPLTVTSAQKNPTAFYLCATRTIYEQYFGPGTRLTVT.